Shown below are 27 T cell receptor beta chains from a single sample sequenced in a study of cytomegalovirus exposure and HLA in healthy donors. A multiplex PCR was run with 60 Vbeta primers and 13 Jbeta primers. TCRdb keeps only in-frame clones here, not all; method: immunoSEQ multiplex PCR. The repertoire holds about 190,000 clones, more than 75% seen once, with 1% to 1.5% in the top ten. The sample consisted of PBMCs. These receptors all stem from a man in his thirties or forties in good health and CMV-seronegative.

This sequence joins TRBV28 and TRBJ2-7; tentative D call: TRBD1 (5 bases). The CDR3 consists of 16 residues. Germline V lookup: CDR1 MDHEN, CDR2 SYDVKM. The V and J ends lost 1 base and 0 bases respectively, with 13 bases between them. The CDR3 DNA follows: TGTGCCAGCAGTTTATTGGGCAGGGAATACTCCTACGAGCAGTACTTC. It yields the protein CASSLLGREYSYEQYF.

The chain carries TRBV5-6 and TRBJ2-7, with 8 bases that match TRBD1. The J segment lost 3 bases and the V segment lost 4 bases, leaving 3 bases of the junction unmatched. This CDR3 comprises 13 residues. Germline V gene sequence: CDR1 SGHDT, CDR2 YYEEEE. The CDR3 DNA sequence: TGTGCCAGCAGCCGGGACAGGATCTACGAGCAGTACTTC. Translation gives CASSRDRIYEQYF.

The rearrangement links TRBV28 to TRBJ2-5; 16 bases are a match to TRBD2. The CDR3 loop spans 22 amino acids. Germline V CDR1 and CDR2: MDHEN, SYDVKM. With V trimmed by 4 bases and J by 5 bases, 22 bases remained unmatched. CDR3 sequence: CASSSQGRGLAGGPVFEETQYF. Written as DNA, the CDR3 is TGTGCCAGCAGTTCACAGGGAAGGGGACTAGCGGGAGGGCCGGTTTTCGAGGAGACCCAGTACTTC.

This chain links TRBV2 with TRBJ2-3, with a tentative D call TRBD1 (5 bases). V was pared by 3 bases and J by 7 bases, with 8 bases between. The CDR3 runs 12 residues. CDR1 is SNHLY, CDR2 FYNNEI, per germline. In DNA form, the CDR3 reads TGTGCCAGCAGTGATCAGGGAAATACGCAGTATTTT. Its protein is CASSDQGNTQYF.

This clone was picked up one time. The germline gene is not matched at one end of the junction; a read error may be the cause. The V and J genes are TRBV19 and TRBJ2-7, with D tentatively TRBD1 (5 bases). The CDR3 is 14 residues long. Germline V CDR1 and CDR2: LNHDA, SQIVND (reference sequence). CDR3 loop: CASRASRASHEQYF. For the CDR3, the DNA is TGTGCCAGTAGGGCTTCCAGGGCCTCCCACGAGCAGTACTTC.

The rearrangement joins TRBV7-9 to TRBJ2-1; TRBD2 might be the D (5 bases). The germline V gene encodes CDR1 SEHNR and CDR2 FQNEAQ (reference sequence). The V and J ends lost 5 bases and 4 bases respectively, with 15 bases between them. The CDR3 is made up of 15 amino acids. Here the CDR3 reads CASSRSAAVYNEQFF. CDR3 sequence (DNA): TGTGCCAGCAGCCGATCGGCAGCGGTGTACAATGAGCAGTTCTTC.

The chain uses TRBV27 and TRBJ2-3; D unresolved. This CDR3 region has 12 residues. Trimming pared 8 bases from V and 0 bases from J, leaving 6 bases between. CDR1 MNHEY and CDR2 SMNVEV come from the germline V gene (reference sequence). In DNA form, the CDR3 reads TGTGCCAGCCTAGACAGCACAGATACGCAGTATTTT. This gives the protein CASLDSTDTQYF.

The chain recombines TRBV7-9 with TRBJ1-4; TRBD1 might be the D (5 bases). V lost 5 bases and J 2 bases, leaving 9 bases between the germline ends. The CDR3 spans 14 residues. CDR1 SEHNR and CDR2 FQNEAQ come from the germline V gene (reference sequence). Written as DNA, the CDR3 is TGTGCCAGCAGCATCAGGGTTACTAATGAAAAACTGTTTTTT. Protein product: CASSIRVTNEKLFF.

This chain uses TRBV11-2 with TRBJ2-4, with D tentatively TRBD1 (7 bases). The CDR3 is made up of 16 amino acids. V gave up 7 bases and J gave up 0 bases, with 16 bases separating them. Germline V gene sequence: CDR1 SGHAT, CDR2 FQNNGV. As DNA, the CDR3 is TGTGCCAGCAATTATGCGGGACAGCCAGCCAAAAACATTCAGTACTTC. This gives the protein CASNYAGQPAKNIQYF.

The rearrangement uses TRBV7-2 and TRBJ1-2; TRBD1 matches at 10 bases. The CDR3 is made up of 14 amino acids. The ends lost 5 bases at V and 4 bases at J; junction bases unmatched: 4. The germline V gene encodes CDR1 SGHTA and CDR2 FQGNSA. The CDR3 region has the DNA TGTGCCAGCAGCCAGGACAGGGGGTCCTATGGCTACACCTTC. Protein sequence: CASSQDRGSYGYTF.

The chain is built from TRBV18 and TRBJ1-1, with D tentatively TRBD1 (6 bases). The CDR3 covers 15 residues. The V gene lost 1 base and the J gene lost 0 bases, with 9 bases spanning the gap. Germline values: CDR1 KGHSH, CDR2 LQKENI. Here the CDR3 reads CASSPQTGLNTEAFF. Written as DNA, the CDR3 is TGTGCCAGCTCACCACAGACAGGCTTGAACACTGAAGCTTTCTTT.

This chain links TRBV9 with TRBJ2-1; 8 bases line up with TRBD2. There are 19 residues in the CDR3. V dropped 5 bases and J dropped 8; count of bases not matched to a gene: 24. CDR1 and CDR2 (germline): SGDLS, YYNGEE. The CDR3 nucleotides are TGTGCCAGCAGTGCCCCCCTGGGTAGCGGTAGCGGGATCGGCTATGAGCAGTTCTTC. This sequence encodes CASSAPLGSGSGIGYEQFF. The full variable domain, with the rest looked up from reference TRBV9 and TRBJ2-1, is DSGVTQTPKHLITATGQRVTLRCSPRSGDLSVYWYQQSLDQGLQFLIQYYNGEERAKGNILERFSAQQFPDLHSELNLSSLELGDSALYFCASSAPLGSGSGIGYEQFFGPGTRLTVL.

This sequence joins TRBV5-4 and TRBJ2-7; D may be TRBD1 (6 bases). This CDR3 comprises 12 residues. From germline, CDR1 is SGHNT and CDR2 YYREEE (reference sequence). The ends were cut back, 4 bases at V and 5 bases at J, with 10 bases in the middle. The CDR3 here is CASSVDSNEQYF. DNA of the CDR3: TGTGCCAGCAGCGTGGACAGTAACGAGCAGTACTTC. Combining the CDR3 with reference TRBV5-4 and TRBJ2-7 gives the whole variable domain ETGVTQSPTHLIKTRGQQVTLRCSSQSGHNTVSWYQQALGQGPQFIFQYYREEENGRGNFPPRFSGLQFPNYSSELNVNALELDDSALYLCASSVDSNEQYFGPGTRLTVT.

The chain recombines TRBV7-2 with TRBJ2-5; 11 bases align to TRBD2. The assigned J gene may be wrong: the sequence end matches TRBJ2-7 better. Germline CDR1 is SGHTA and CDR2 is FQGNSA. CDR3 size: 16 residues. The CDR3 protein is CASSPQHTSGSSEQYF. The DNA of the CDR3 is TGTGCCAGCAGCCCCCAACACACTAGCGGGAGTAGCGAGCAGTACTTC.

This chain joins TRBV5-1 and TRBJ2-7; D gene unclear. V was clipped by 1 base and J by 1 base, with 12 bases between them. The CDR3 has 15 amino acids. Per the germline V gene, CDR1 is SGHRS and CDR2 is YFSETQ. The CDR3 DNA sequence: TGCGCCAGCAGCTTGACAGCACATCCTTCCTACGAGCAGTACTTC. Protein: CASSLTAHPSYEQYF.

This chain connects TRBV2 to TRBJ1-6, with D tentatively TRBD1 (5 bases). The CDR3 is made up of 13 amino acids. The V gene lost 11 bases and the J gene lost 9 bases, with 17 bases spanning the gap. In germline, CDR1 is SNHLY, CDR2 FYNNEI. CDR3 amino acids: CAPRWQGSSPLHF. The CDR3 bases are TGTGCCCCCAGATGGCAGGGTAGTTCACCCCTCCACTTT.

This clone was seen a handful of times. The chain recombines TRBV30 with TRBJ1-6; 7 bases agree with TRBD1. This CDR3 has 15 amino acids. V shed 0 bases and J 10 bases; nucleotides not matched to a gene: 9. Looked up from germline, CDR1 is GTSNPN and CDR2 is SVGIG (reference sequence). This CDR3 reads CAWSVNRAGGSPLHF. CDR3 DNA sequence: TGTGCCTGGAGTGTAAATAGGGCAGGGGGGTCACCCCTCCACTTT. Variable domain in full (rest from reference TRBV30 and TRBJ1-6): SQTIHQWPATLVQPVGSPLSLECTVEGTSNPNLYWYRQAAGRGLQLLFYSVGIGQISSEVPQNLSASRPQDRQFILSSKKLLLSDSGFYLCAWSVNRAGGSPLHFGNGTRLTVT.

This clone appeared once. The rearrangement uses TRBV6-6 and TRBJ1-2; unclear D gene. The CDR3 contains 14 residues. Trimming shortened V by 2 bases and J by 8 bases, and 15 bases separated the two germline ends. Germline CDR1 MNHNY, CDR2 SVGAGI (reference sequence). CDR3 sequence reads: CASSYIQTVRGYTF. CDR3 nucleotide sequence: TGTGCCAGCAGTTACATTCAGACCGTGCGGGGCTACACCTTC.

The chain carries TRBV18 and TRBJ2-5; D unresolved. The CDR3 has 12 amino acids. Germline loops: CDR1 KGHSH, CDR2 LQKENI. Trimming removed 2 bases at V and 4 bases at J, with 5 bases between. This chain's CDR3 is CASSPVSETQYF. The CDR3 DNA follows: TGTGCCAGCTCACCAGTCTCAGAGACCCAGTACTTC.

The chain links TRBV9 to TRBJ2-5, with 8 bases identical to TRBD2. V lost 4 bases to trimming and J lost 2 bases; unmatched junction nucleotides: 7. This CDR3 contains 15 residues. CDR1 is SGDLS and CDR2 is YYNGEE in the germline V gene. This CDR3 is CASSTIAGTQETQYF. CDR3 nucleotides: TGTGCCAGCAGCACGATAGCGGGGACTCAAGAGACCCAGTACTTC.

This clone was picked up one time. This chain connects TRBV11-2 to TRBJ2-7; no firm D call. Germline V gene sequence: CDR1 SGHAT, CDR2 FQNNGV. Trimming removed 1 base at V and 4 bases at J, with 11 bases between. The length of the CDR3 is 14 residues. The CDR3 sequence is CASSLVLSTYEQYF. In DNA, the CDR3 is TGTGCCAGCAGCTTAGTGCTCAGTACGTACGAGCAGTACTTC. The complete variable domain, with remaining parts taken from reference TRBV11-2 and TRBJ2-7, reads EAGVAQSPRYKIIEKRQSVAFWCNPISGHATLYWYQQILGQGPKLLIQFQNNGVVDDSQLPKDRFSAERLKGVDSTLKIQPAKLEDSAVYLCASSLVLSTYEQYFGPGTRLTVT.

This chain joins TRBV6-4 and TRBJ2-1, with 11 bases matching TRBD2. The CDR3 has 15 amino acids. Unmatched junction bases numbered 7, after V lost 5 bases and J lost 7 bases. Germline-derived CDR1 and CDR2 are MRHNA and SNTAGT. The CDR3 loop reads CASSPLAGALNEQFF. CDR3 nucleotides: TGTGCCAGCAGTCCACTAGCGGGAGCGTTGAATGAGCAGTTCTTC.

The CDR3 coding sequence is TGTGCCAGCAGACGGCTAGCGGAGTCCTACAATGAGCAGTTCTTC. This sequence encodes CASRRLAESYNEQFF. J is TRBJ2-1 and V is TRBV6-5; 7 bases match TRBD2. V dropped 6 bases and J dropped 1; count of bases not matched to a gene: 6. This CDR3 region has 15 residues. Germline V CDR1 and CDR2: MNHEY, SVGAGI.

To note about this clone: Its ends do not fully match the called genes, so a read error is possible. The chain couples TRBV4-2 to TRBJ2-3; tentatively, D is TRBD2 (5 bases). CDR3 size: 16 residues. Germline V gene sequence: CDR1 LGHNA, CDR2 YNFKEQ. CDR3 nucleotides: TGTGCCAGCAGCCAAGCGGATAGAACTACCCTCGACTACCCCGAATTT. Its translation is CASSQADRTTLDYPEF.

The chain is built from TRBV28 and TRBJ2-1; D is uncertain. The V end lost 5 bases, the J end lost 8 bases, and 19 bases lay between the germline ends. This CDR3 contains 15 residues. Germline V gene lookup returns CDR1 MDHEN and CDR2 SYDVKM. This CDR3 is CASSLEPKIVDEQFF. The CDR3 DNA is TGTGCCAGCAGTCTCGAACCAAAAATAGTGGATGAGCAGTTCTTC.

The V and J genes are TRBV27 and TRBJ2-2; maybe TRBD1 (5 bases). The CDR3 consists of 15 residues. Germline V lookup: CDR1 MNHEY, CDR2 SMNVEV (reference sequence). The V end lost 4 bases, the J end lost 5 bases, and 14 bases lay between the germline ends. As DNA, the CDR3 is TGTGCCAGCAGTTCGAACCAGGGAAGGACCGGGGAGCTGTTTTTT. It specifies CASSSNQGRTGELFF.

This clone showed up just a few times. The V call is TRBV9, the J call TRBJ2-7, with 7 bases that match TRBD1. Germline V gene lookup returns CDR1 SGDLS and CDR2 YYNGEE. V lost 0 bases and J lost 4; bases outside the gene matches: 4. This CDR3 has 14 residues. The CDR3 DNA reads TGTGCCAGCAGCGTAGGACAGGGACAATACGAGCAGTACTTC. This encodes CASSVGQGQYEQYF.